What follows are 2 T cell receptor beta chains derived from one specimen sequenced in a study of blood T cells in healthy people across ages (dated by TCRdb to the mid-2010s). The library was built by means of 5' RACE. A second roughly 6 to 11 cycle PCR used a sample-barcoded 5' primer and a J-beta primer mix. Through fastp at Q25 and MiXCR, TCRdb rebuilt clones from the public reads, retaining in-frame beta chains. Rows with one shared CDR3 protein collapse into an entry with the most common genes and DNA. The sample has approximately 2,000,000 distinct CDR3 sequences on record, about two fifths of them singletons. The ten largest make up 23% of the sample. Source material: blood. These receptors were taken from a human donor in good health.

This clonotype showed up just once. This chain uses TRBV9 with TRBJ2-3, with 9 nucleotides matching TRBD2. Trimming at V came to 0 bases and at J to 4 bases, leaving 3 bases not matched to a gene. This CDR3 contains 15 residues. Germline V gene data show CDR1 as SGDLS and CDR2 as YYNGEE. The DNA of the CDR3 is TGTGCCAGCAGCGTAGAAGGACTAGCGCCAGATACGCAGTATTTT. Encoded protein: CASSVEGLAPDTQYF.

This chain uses TRBV20-1 with TRBJ1-2; D is uncertain. V was shortened by 4 bases and J by 4 bases, with 16 bases between the two germline ends. Germline CDR1 DFQATT, CDR2 SNEGSKA (reference sequence). There are 14 residues in the CDR3. The CDR3 loop is CSAKTARLFYGYTF. Written as DNA, the CDR3 is TGCAGTGCTAAGACGGCCAGGCTATTCTATGGCTACACCTTC.